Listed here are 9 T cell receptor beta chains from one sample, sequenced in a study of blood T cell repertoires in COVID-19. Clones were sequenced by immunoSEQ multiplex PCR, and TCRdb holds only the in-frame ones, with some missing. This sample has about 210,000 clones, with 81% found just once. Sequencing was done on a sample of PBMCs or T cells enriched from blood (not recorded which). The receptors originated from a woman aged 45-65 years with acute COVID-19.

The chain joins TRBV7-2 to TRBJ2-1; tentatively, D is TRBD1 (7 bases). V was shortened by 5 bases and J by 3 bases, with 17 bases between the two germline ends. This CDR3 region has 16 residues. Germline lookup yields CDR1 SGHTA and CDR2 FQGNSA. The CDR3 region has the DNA TGTGCCAGCAGCCCTGGCCAGGGGGGTAGCTACAATGAGCAGTTCTTC. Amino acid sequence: CASSPGQGGSYNEQFF.

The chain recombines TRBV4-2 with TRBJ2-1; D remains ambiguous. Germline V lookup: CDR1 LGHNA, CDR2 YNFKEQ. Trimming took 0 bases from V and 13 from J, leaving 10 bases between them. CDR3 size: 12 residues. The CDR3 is CASSQDQRVQFF. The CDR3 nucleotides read TGTGCCAGCAGCCAAGACCAGCGAGTCCAGTTCTTC.

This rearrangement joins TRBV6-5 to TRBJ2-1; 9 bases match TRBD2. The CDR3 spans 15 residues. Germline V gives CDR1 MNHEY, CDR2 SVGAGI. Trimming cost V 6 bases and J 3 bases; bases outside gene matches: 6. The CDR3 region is CASSSSGRFYNEQFF. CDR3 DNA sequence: TGTGCCAGCAGCTCCAGCGGGAGGTTCTACAATGAGCAGTTCTTC.

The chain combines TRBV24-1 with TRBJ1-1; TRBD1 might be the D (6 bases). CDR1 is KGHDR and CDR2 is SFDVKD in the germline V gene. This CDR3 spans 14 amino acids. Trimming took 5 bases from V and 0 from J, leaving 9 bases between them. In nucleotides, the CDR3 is TGTGCCACCAGTGTTTGGGACATGAACACTGAAGCTTTCTTT. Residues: CATSVWDMNTEAFF.

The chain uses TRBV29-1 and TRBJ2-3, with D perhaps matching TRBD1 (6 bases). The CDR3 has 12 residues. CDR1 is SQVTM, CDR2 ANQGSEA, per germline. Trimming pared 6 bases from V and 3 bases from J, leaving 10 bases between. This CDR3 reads CSVGTGTDTQYF. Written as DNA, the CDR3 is TGCAGCGTCGGAACAGGGACAGATACGCAGTATTTT.

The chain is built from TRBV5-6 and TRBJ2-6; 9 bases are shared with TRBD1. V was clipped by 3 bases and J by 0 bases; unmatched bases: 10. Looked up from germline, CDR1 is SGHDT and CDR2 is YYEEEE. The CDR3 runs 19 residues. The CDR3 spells CASSSTTGTGTSGANVLTF. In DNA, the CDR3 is TGTGCCAGCAGCTCTACTACCGGGACAGGGACCTCTGGGGCCAACGTCCTGACTTTC.

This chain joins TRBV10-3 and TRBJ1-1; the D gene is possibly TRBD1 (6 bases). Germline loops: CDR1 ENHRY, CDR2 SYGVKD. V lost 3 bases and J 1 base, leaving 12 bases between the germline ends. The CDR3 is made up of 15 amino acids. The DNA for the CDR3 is TGTGCCATCAGTGAAGCAGGGGCTGAGAACACTGAAGCTTTCTTT. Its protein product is CAISEAGAENTEAFF.

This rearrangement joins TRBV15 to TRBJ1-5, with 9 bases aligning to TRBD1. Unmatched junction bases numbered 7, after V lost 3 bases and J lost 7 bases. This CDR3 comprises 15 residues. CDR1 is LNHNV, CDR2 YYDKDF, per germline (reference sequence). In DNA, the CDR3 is TGTGCCACCAGCAGCCTGGGACAGGGCAGCCAGCCCCAGCATTTT. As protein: CATSSLGQGSQPQHF.

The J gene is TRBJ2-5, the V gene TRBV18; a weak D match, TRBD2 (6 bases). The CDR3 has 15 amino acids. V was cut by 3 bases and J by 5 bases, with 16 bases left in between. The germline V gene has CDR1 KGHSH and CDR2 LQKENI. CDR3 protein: CASSPNGTPLETQYF. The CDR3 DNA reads TGTGCCAGCTCACCGAACGGGACTCCCCTCGAGACCCAGTACTTC.